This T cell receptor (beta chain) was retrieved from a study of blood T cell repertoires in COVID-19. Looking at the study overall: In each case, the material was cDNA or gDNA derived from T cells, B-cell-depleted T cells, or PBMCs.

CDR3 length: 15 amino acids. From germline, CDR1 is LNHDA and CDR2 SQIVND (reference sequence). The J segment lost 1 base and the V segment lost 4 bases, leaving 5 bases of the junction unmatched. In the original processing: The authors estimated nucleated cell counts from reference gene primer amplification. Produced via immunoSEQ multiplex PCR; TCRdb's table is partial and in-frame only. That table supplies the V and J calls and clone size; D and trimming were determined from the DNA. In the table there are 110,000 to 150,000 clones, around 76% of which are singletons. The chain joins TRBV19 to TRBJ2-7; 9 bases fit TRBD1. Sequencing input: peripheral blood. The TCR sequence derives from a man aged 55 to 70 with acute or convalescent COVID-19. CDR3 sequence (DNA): TGTGCCAGTAGTAAAGACAGGGGGTTATCCTACGAGCAGTACTTC. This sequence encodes CASSKDRGLSYEQYF.